A single sample is the source of the 9 T cell receptor beta chains below, sequenced in a study of post-analysis software for immune sequencing data. Notes on the study in general: Among four or five TRBV segments more frequent in patients than controls were TRBV5-6, TRBV5-1 and TRBV20-1.

The antigens of these receptors remain unknown. Unique molecular identifiers were present in the TCR beta cDNA libraries. From the PCR reads, TCRdb called clonotypes with MiXCR, one entry per CDR3 protein. The sample contains about 620,000 distinct CDR3 sequences, around 47% of which appear only once. Sequencing was done on a sample of blood. All receptors derive from a girl aged 5 to 17 with multiple sclerosis.

V and J are TRBV7-2 and TRBJ2-5, with unresolved D. The end of the DNA is better explained by TRBJ2-7, so the J call may be wrong. The CDR3 has 15 amino acids. Germline V gene lookup returns CDR1 SGHTA and CDR2 FQGNSA. CDR3 coding DNA: TGTGCCAGCAGCCTAGTCGGTGGGCAGGTCTACGAGCAGTACTTC. Translation: CASSLVGGQVYEQYF.

This clonotype was recorded once. A junction boundary mismatches the germline segment, possibly from a read error. The chain joins TRBV5-8 to TRBJ2-1; D might be TRBD2 (5 bases). CDR1 SGHTS and CDR2 YDEGEE come from the germline V gene. The CDR3 contains 16 residues. The CDR3 is CASSLWSGKAYSEQFF. CDR3 nucleotides: TGTGCCAGCAGCTTGTGGAGCGGAAAAGCCTACAGTGAGCAGTTCTTC. Variable domain in full (rest from reference TRBV5-8 and TRBJ2-1): EAGVTQSPTHLIKTRGQQATLRCSPISGHTSVYWYQQALGLGLQFLLWYDEGEERNRGNFPPRFSGRQFPNYSSELNVNALELEDSALYLCASSLWSGKAYSEQFFGPGTRLTVL.

The rearrangement links TRBV10-3 to TRBJ1-5, with 7 bases that match TRBD1. Looked up from germline, CDR1 is ENHRY and CDR2 is SYGVKD. This CDR3 is built from 18 residues. The trim removed 0 bases at V and 0 bases at J, leaving 8 bases unmatched. CDR3 sequence (DNA): TGTGCCATCAGTGAGTCGCGGACAGGCTCCTATAGCAATCAGCCCCAGCATTTT. It translates to CAISESRTGSYSNQPQHF.

V is TRBV5-1 and J is TRBJ2-4, with TRBD1 as a possible D gene (7 bases). The germline gives CDR1 SGHRS, CDR2 YFSETQ. This CDR3 spans 14 amino acids. Trimming removed 2 bases at V and 8 bases at J, with 14 bases between. The CDR3 protein is CASSLQGRIDIQYF. CDR3 DNA sequence: TGCGCCAGCAGCTTACAGGGGAGGATAGACATTCAGTACTTC.

The chain links TRBV6-1 to TRBJ2-7; D uncertain. This CDR3 comprises 13 residues. From germline, CDR1 is MNHNS and CDR2 SASEGT. Trimming removed 6 bases at V and 2 bases at J, with 11 bases between. The CDR3 sequence is CASRRLEAYEQYF. For the CDR3, the DNA is TGTGCCAGCAGACGGCTCGAAGCCTACGAGCAGTACTTC.

V and J are TRBV20-1 and TRBJ2-1; perhaps TRBD2 as D (6 bases). Per the germline V gene, CDR1 is DFQATT and CDR2 is SNEGSKA (reference sequence). V was trimmed by 4 bases and J by 10 bases, leaving 20 bases between them. The CDR3 totals 14 residues. CDR3 loop: CSAKLAPDYDEQFF. In DNA, the CDR3 is TGCAGTGCTAAACTAGCCCCCGACTACGACGAGCAGTTCTTC.

This clonotype showed up just a few times. The chain combines TRBV7-9 with TRBJ2-5, with 8 bases identical to TRBD1. Germline V CDR1 and CDR2: SEHNR, FQNEAQ (reference sequence). The CDR3 length is 16 residues. The junction had 7 bases not matched to a gene; V was cut back by 0 bases and J by 4 bases. The DNA for the CDR3 is TGTGCCAGCAGCTTAGCATCAGGGGGCCGCGGAGAGACCCAGTACTTC. Its translation: CASSLASGGRGETQYF.

The V and J genes are TRBV6-1 and TRBJ2-7; the match to TRBD2 covers 7 bases. The J call could be wrong; TRBJ2-5 is a better fit for the DNA end. This CDR3 is built from 14 residues. Germline values: CDR1 MNHNS, CDR2 SASEGT. CDR3 protein: CASSEAGADETQYF. As DNA, the CDR3 is TGTGCCAGCAGTGAGGCGGGAGCGGATGAGACCCAGTACTTC.

On this clonotype itself: A read error may produce the germline difference seen at one junction end. The chain joins TRBV5-1 to TRBJ2-5, with a tentative D call TRBD1 (7 bases). Looked up from germline, CDR1 is SGHRS and CDR2 is YFSETQ. The CDR3 loop spans 15 amino acids. Here the CDR3 DNA reads TGCGCCAGCGCTAAGGCGGGACAGTCCCAAGAGGCCCAGTACTTC. It translates to CASAKAGQSQEAQYF.